This entry lists 28 T cell receptor beta chains sequenced from one sample in a study of tissue T cells after allogeneic stem cell transplantation. TCRdb keeps only in-frame clones here, not all; method: immunoSEQ multiplex PCR. The sample lists about 5,800 clones, approximately 59% seen once, with 21% in the top ten. The sample was tissue from the jejunum, taken at autopsy. The receptors derive from a male donor older than 55 with lung cancer.

Comments on this clone: A clone one base away is much larger, so this may be a read error. This sequence joins TRBV19 and TRBJ2-7; D is possibly TRBD2 (5 bases). Trimming removed 3 bases at V and 3 bases at J, with 9 bases between. The CDR3 length is 13 residues. CDR1 and CDR2 from the germline V gene are LNHDA and SQIVND (reference sequence). The CDR3 DNA is TGTGCCAGTAGTATCGCTAGCTTCTACGAGCAGTACTTC. It codes for CASSIASFYEQYF. Based on the CDR3 plus reference TRBV19 and TRBJ2-7, the full variable domain is DGGITQSPKYLFRKEGQNVTLSCEQNLNHDAMYWYRQDPGQGLRLIYYSQIVNDFQKGDIAEGYSVSREKKESFPLTVTSAQKNPTAFYLCASSIASFYEQYFGPGTRLTVT.

The genes are TRBV28 and TRBJ2-3; 7 bases match TRBD2. The CDR3 is 15 amino acids. V trimming: 5 bases; J trimming: 3 bases; junction bases outside the gene matches: 8. Germline V gene sequence: CDR1 MDHEN, CDR2 SYDVKM. The CDR3 nucleotides are TGTGCCAGCAGTCCACGGCGGGGACTAACAGATACGCAGTATTTT. This encodes CASSPRRGLTDTQYF.

The table lists this clone with a few counts. This chain joins TRBV12-3 or TRBV12-4 and TRBJ1-4, with unresolved D. Trimming removed 2 bases at V and 7 bases at J, with 2 bases between. CDR3 length: 11 residues. In DNA, the CDR3 is TGTGCCAGCAGTTTAACTGAAAAACTGTTTTTT. This encodes CASSLTEKLFF.

The chain has TRBV5-1 and TRBJ2-7; no clear D. With 4 bases removed from V and 3 bases from J, the gap between germline ends came to 11 bases. The CDR3 is 13 amino acids. Per germline, CDR1 SGHRS and CDR2 YFSETQ. DNA of the CDR3: TGCGCCAGCAGCCCAACGGACGGCTACGAGCAGTACTTC. Its translation is CASSPTDGYEQYF.

The chain recombines TRBV7-9 with TRBJ1-2; TRBD1 agrees at 7 bases. Trimming at V came to 4 bases and at J to 6 bases, leaving 5 bases not matched to a gene. From germline, CDR1 is SEHNR and CDR2 FQNEAQ (reference sequence). CDR3 size: 13 residues. DNA of the CDR3: TGTGCCAGCAGCTCCGGGACAGAGGATGGCTACACCTTC. As protein: CASSSGTEDGYTF.

V gene TRBV7-9 combines with J gene TRBJ1-2; D is unresolved. With 4 bases removed from V and 4 bases from J, the gap between germline ends came to 10 bases. This CDR3 has 13 amino acids. Germline CDR1 is SEHNR and CDR2 is FQNEAQ (reference sequence). The CDR3 loop is CASSSSGSYGYTF. In nucleotides, the CDR3 is TGTGCCAGCAGCTCCTCGGGGAGCTATGGCTACACCTTC. The entire variable domain, with the rest obtained from reference TRBV7-9 and TRBJ1-2, is as follows: DTGVSQNPRHKITKRGQNVTFRCDPISEHNRLYWYRQTLGQGPEFLTYFQNEAQLEKSRLLSDRFSAERPKGSFSTLEIQRTEQGDSAMYLCASSSSGSYGYTFGSGTRLTVV.

This chain connects TRBV7-2 to TRBJ2-2; D remains unclear. Germline V gene lookup returns CDR1 SGHTA and CDR2 FQGNSA. Between the trimmed V and J ends, which lost 2 bases and 0 bases, there was a span of 13 bases. There are 17 residues in the CDR3. DNA for the CDR3: TGTGCCAGCAGCTTACGGAAGGATTTCGCGAACACCGGGGAGCTGTTTTTT. Translated, it gives CASSLRKDFANTGELFF.

The chain joins TRBV11-2 to TRBJ1-1, with D tentatively TRBD1 (6 bases). The CDR3 contains 15 residues. In germline, CDR1 is SGHAT, CDR2 FQNNGV. The V and J ends lost 5 bases and 0 bases respectively, with 13 bases between them. CDR3 sequence reads: CASSTFQGMNTEAFF. For the CDR3, the DNA is TGTGCCAGCAGCACCTTCCAGGGGATGAACACTGAAGCTTTCTTT.

This clone was counted between two and nine times. The V call is TRBV29-1, the J call TRBJ2-2, with D maybe TRBD1 (7 bases). Germline loops: CDR1 SQVTM, CDR2 ANQGSEA. Trimming stripped 5 bases from V and 4 bases from J, with 11 bases between. This CDR3 comprises 13 residues. The CDR3 bases are TGCAGCGTTAAGCAGGGGGGCACCGGGGAGCTGTTTTTT. It translates to CSVKQGGTGELFF.

The table lists this clone with a count of one. The V and J genes are TRBV19 and TRBJ1-2, with TRBD1 as a possible D gene (5 bases). Trimming removed 5 bases from V and 3 bases from J, with 10 bases in between. The CDR3 sequence is 13 residues long. Looked up from germline, CDR1 is LNHDA and CDR2 is SQIVND (reference sequence). DNA of the CDR3: TGTGCCAGTAGTCCCGGGGCAGACTATGGCTACACCTTC. Translated: CASSPGADYGYTF.

This clone showed up just a few times. This chain uses TRBV11-2 with TRBJ2-1, with 13 positions matching TRBD2. This CDR3 has 17 amino acids. V lost 3 bases to trimming and J lost 8 bases; unmatched junction nucleotides: 10. Germline V gene data show CDR1 as SGHAT and CDR2 as FQNNGV. The CDR3 coding sequence is TGTGCCAGCAGCTTCACTAGCGGGAGGGCATTAAGCGATGAGCAGTTCTTC. This translates into CASSFTSGRALSDEQFF. The entire variable domain, with the rest obtained from reference TRBV11-2 and TRBJ2-1, is as follows: EAGVAQSPRYKIIEKRQSVAFWCNPISGHATLYWYQQILGQGPKLLIQFQNNGVVDDSQLPKDRFSAERLKGVDSTLKIQPAKLEDSAVYLCASSFTSGRALSDEQFFGPGTRLTVL.

In nucleotides, the CDR3 is TGTGCCAGCAGTTCCCAAAGGACAGGGAAACCCTACGAGCAGTACTTC. Encoded protein: CASSSQRTGKPYEQYF. This sequence joins TRBV7-9 and TRBJ2-7, with 8 positions matching TRBD1. CDR3 length equals 16 residues. V dropped 6 bases and J dropped 2; count of bases not matched to a gene: 12. Germline CDR1 SEHNR, CDR2 FQNEAQ (reference sequence).

The CDR3 region has the DNA TGTGCCAGCAGGGGACCCCCCCCGGAGACCCAGTACTTC. As protein: CASRGPPPETQYF. The V and J genes are TRBV2 and TRBJ2-5; TRBD1 or TRBD2 may be the D gene (5 bases each). The CDR3 extends over 13 amino acids. Germline assignment: CDR1 SNHLY and CDR2 FYNNEI. V was trimmed by 6 bases and J by 5 bases, leaving 13 bases between them.

In nucleotides, the CDR3 is TGTGCCAGCAGCTACCGGGACAGGGGCGACGAGCAGTACTTC. Translated, it gives CASSYRDRGDEQYF. The genes are TRBV7-2 and TRBJ2-7; TRBD1 agrees at 10 bases. The CDR3 contains 14 residues. V lost 4 bases to trimming and J lost 5 bases; unmatched junction nucleotides: 5. Germline V gene data show CDR1 as SGHTA and CDR2 as FQGNSA.

The chain uses TRBV18 and TRBJ1-6; TRBD1 matches at 10 bases. CDR3 size: 16 residues. Trimming cost V 3 bases and J 10 bases; bases outside gene matches: 9. Germline V CDR1 and CDR2: KGHSH, LQKENI. CDR3 coding DNA: TGTGCCAGCTCACCTCCCTCCGGGACAGGGGTCTCACCCCTCCACTTT. Its translation: CASSPPSGTGVSPLHF.

The chain uses TRBV28 and TRBJ1-4; no definite D call. Trimming took 3 bases from V and 9 from J, leaving 8 bases between them. CDR1 and CDR2 (germline): MDHEN, SYDVKM. The CDR3 runs 12 residues. The CDR3 loop reads CASSFTPKKLFF. The CDR3 DNA is TGTGCCAGCAGTTTTACCCCAAAAAAACTGTTTTTT.

The rearrangement uses TRBV5-1 and TRBJ2-1; TRBD2 aligns across 16 bases. Germline CDR1 and CDR2: SGHRS and YFSETQ. V shed 2 bases, J shed 10 bases, and the junction held 6 bases outside the gene matches. The CDR3 has 16 residues. The CDR3 region is CASSLAGTSGGDEQFF. CDR3 in DNA: TGCGCCAGCAGCTTAGCCGGGACTAGCGGGGGGGACGAGCAGTTCTTC.

J is TRBJ1-5 and V is TRBV9; tentatively, D is TRBD1 (6 bases). The length of the CDR3 is 15 residues. CDR1 and CDR2 (germline): SGDLS, YYNGEE. V shed 4 bases and J shed 4 bases, with 15 bases lying between them. The CDR3 spells CASSPEVGTNQPQHF. CDR3 nucleotides: TGTGCCAGCAGCCCTGAGGTAGGGACAAATCAGCCCCAGCATTTT.

The chain carries TRBV14 and TRBJ1-3; no clear D gene. The CDR3 is made up of 12 amino acids. With 1 base removed from V and 7 bases from J, the gap between germline ends came to 5 bases. The V gene's germline CDR1 is SGHDN and CDR2 FVKESK. The CDR3, as DNA: TGTGCCAGCAGCCAAGTAAGCAACACCATATATTTT. It encodes CASSQVSNTIYF.

V is TRBV4-3 and J is TRBJ2-2, with D perhaps TRBD2 (5 bases). The germline gives CDR1 LGHNA, CDR2 YSLEER. The CDR3 consists of 15 residues. The ends were cut back, 1 base at V and 5 bases at J, with 11 bases in the middle. CDR3 nucleotides: TGCGCCAGCAGCCAAGCCGACTCGGGAACCGGGGAGCTGTTTTTT. It yields the protein CASSQADSGTGELFF.

The V and J genes are TRBV19 and TRBJ2-5; D perhaps matches TRBD2 (7 bases). CDR3 length: 14 amino acids. V was trimmed by 2 bases and J by 1 base, leaving 8 bases between them. Germline V gene lookup returns CDR1 LNHDA and CDR2 SQIVND (reference sequence). The chain's CDR3 is CASSIRGAQETQYF. The CDR3 DNA reads TGTGCCAGTAGTATACGGGGGGCCCAAGAGACCCAGTACTTC.

This chain connects TRBV7-2 to TRBJ1-1, with 7 nucleotides matching TRBD1. Germline V gene data show CDR1 as SGHTA and CDR2 as FQGNSA. Germline trimming cut 5 bases from V and 0 bases from J; bases unmatched to any gene: 6. CDR3 length equals 15 residues. CDR3 nucleotides: TGTGCCAGCAGCCTGCCGACAGGGCTGAACACTGAAGCTTTCTTT. Translating it yields CASSLPTGLNTEAFF.

This clone was seen more than once but under ten times. The chain employs TRBV20-1 and TRBJ2-1; 7 bases agree with TRBD1. V lost 3 bases to trimming and J lost 0 bases; unmatched junction nucleotides: 8. This CDR3 is built from 16 residues. Germline-derived CDR1 and CDR2 are DFQATT and SNEGSKA (reference sequence). The CDR3 protein is CSASMRAGGSYNEQFF. CDR3 DNA: TGCAGTGCTAGTATGAGGGCAGGGGGCTCCTACAATGAGCAGTTCTTC.

This clone is deemed medium-sized. The gene calls are TRBV15 and TRBJ2-7; D unresolved. V lost 5 bases to trimming and J lost 3 bases, with 17 bases between them. The CDR3 sequence is 15 residues long. Germline V gene data show CDR1 as LNHNV and CDR2 as YYDKDF (reference sequence). The CDR3 region has the DNA TGTGCCACCAGCTCCCAGCTACCGTTCCACTACGAGCAGTACTTC. This codes for CATSSQLPFHYEQYF.

For the CDR3, the DNA is TGTGCCAGCAACAGGGTCGGCAATCAGCCCCAGCATTTT. Translation: CASNRVGNQPQHF. The rearrangement links TRBV28 to TRBJ1-5; a possible D gene is TRBD1 (6 bases). Trimming removed 7 bases from V and 2 bases from J, with 9 bases in between. The CDR3 sequence is 13 residues long. CDR1 and CDR2 (germline): MDHEN, SYDVKM.

The V and J genes are TRBV13 and TRBJ2-3; 7 nucleotides line up with TRBD2. This CDR3 spans 15 amino acids. CDR1 and CDR2 from the germline V gene are PRHDT and FYEKMQ (reference sequence). With V trimmed by 0 bases and J by 2 bases, 2 bases remained unmatched. In DNA, the CDR3 is TGTGCCAGCAGCTTAGGGGGGGGGACCACAGATACGCAGTATTTT. It yields the protein CASSLGGGTTDTQYF.

The rearrangement joins TRBV11-2 to TRBJ1-1; 7 bases line up with TRBD1. Germline CDR1 SGHAT, CDR2 FQNNGV. The V gene end was trimmed by 5 bases and the J gene end by 3 bases; junction bases not matched to a gene: 9. The CDR3 is 15 residues long. CDR3 protein: CASSKDRDRYTEAFF. The CDR3 DNA reads as TGTGCCAGCAGCAAGGACCGGGACAGATACACTGAAGCTTTCTTT.

The chain carries TRBV28 and TRBJ2-7; D unresolved. The CDR3 loop spans 15 amino acids. The V gene lost 2 bases and the J gene lost 4 bases, with 15 bases spanning the gap. Germline V CDR1 and CDR2: MDHEN, SYDVKM. CDR3 DNA sequence: TGTGCCAGCAGTTTAGATTTAGACCTGGGGTACGAGCAGTACTTC. Translating it yields CASSLDLDLGYEQYF.